These 5 T cell receptor beta chains originate from one sample sequenced in a study of human T cells and chemical hapten exposure. MiXCR was run by TCRdb on the RACE reads, yielding one entry per CDR3 protein. The data contain about 400,000 distinct CDR3 sequences, roughly 6.3% of them seen just once; the ten biggest clones take up around 5.6%. As to time point: patch test 2, 6 weeks after DPC sensitization. Treatment defined: therapeutic diphenylcyclopropenone sensitization with weekly scalp DPC. The source material was whole blood, sampled in connection with sensitization to the hapten diphenylcyclopropenone (DPC). The receptors stem from a woman between 18 and 30 years old with alopecia areata. Some clones in this sample may be carry-over from other donors' samples.

This clonotype was found a few times. The CDR3 region is CASSPLSGQLNYGYTF. In DNA form, the CDR3 reads TGTGCCAGCAGTCCTCTGTCTGGACAGCTGAACTATGGCTACACCTTC. The J gene is TRBJ1-2, the V gene TRBV2; perhaps TRBD1 as D (6 bases). V was trimmed by 5 bases and J by 2 bases, leaving 18 bases between them. The CDR3 has 16 amino acids. Per germline, CDR1 SNHLY and CDR2 FYNNEI.

Only a few counts were recorded for this clonotype. One end of the junction varies from germline; a read error may be responsible. The V and J genes are TRBV20-1 and TRBJ2-1; 8 bases are shared with TRBD1. CDR1 and CDR2 from the germline V gene are DFQATT and SNEGSKA (reference sequence). This CDR3 region has 16 residues. This CDR3 is CSARGWAGGRDNEQFF. Written as DNA, the CDR3 is TGCAGTGCCAGAGGGTGGGCAGGGGGCCGGGACAATGAGCAGTTCTTC.

CDR3 DNA: TGTGCCACCCTTATGGGGGGGCTGGTCAATGAGCAGTTCTTC. Residues: CATLMGGLVNEQFF. The chain links TRBV6-2 or TRBV6-3 to TRBJ2-1; perhaps TRBD2 as D (7 bases). The CDR3 extends over 14 amino acids. Germline V lookup: CDR1 MNHEY, CDR2 SVGEGT. V was cut by 10 bases and J by 6 bases, with 19 bases left in between.

This clonotype has more than one count but fewer than ten. The chain uses TRBV6-6 and TRBJ1-3, with D unresolved. Trimming cost V 6 bases and J 2 bases, with 14 bases left between them. The CDR3 has 15 amino acids. From germline, CDR1 is MNHNY and CDR2 SVGAGI (reference sequence). The CDR3 sequence is CASRVGPAAGNTIYF. The CDR3 DNA reads TGTGCCAGCAGAGTCGGGCCGGCAGCTGGAAACACCATATATTTT.

The gene calls are TRBV24-1 and TRBJ2-3; possible D gene TRBD1, 5 bases. The V gene lost 4 bases and the J gene lost 2 bases, with 6 bases spanning the gap. The CDR3 sequence is 13 residues long. CDR1 is KGHDR and CDR2 is SFDVKD in the germline V gene. The chain's CDR3 is CATSEDNTDTQYF. CDR3 nucleotides: TGTGCCACCAGTGAGGACAACACAGATACGCAGTATTTT.